This is a list of T cell receptor beta chains from one sample in a study of control samples from healthy donors and cancer patients. Sequencing used immunoSEQ multiplex PCR; TCRdb keeps in-frame clones, though not all of them. The sample records fewer than 85,000 clones, about 88% being singletons. The source material was blood. Receptors were obtained from a man aged 50-59 years in good health. Both conserved end residues are part of each CDR3. A D gene is named only where the DNA matches it firmly. Clone size is stated in some rows and not others, as once, few, many or a class when expanded.

J gene | D gene | V gene | clone size | CDR3 DNA | CDR3 protein
TRBJ1-5 | - | TRBV7-9 | - | TGTGCCAGCAGCTTACTTAACAGTAATCAGCCCCAGCATTTT | CASSLLNSNQPQHF
TRBJ2-2 | - | TRBV4-1 | - | TGCGCCAGCAGCCAAGAAAGCACTCTGGTCACCGGGGAGCTGTTTTTT | CASSQESTLVTGELFF
TRBJ1-2 | - | TRBV19 | - | TGTGCCAGTAGTATGGCGGCAGGGGTCCCTAACTATGGCTACACCTTC | CASSMAAGVPNYGYTF
TRBJ1-5 | - | TRBV29-1 | - | TGCAGCGCACAAAACAGGGAGGGTCAGCCCCAGCATTTT | CSAQNREGQPQHF
TRBJ1-2 | - | TRBV10-3 | - | TGTGCCATCAGTGAAGGGGAGTTGGACTATGGCTACACCTTC | CAISEGELDYGYTF
TRBJ1-2 | - | TRBV6-1 | - | TGTGCCAGCAGTGAATCGGCGGCCTATGGCTACACCTTC | CASSESAAYGYTF
TRBJ2-7 | - | TRBV29-1 | - | TGCAGCGTTGAAGGGCAGGGTAGCCCTTACGAGCAGTACTTC | CSVEGQGSPYEQYF
TRBJ1-2 | TRBD1 | TRBV6-5 | few | TGTGCCAGCAGTCTCACTCGGACAGGGCTAAATGGCTACACCTTC | CASSLTRTGLNGYTF
TRBJ2-7 | TRBD2 | TRBV5-1 | - | TGCGCCAGCAGCTCGGGACTAGCATCCCTCGAGCAGTACTTC | CASSSGLASLEQYF
TRBJ1-2 | - | TRBV18 | once | TGTGCCAGCTCTAGCCGCGTATCGGGGGCGCGGGTTCATGGCTACACCTTC | CASSSRVSGARVHGYTF
TRBJ2-7 | - | TRBV4-3 | - | TGCGCCAGCAGTCATTACCTAGGGGCCTACGAGCAGTACTTC | CASSHYLGAYEQYF
TRBJ2-7 | - | TRBV5-6 | - | TGTGCCAGCACCAGATCACAGGGCACAAGCTCCTACGAGCAGTACTTC | CASTRSQGTSSYEQYF
TRBJ1-2 | - | TRBV6-5 | - | TGTGCCAGCGGCTCCTATGGCTACACCTTC | CASGSYGYTF
TRBJ1-1 | - | TRBV5-6 | - | TGTGCCAGCAGCCGACCTATGACGCTGAACACTGAAGCTTTCTTT | CASSRPMTLNTEAFF
TRBJ2-2 | TRBD2 | TRBV29-1 | - | TGCAGCGTTCGGGCTAGCGGGGGGGCGACCGGGGAGCTGTTTTTT | CSVRASGGATGELFF
TRBJ2-4 | - | TRBV27 | - | TGTGCCAGCAGTCCCTTGGACAGACAAAACATTCAGTACTTC | CASSPLDRQNIQYF
TRBJ1-6 | - | TRBV7-9 | - | TGTGCCAGCAGCTTAGCTGAACAGGGATCACCCCTCCACTTT | CASSLAEQGSPLHF
TRBJ1-1 | - | TRBV6-5 | - | TGTGCCAGCAGACAGGGAGCTGAAGCTTTCTTT | CASRQGAEAFF
TRBJ2-1 | - | TRBV7-2 | - | TGTGCCAGCAGCTTACAGAGTTACGGTGAGCAGTTCTTC | CASSLQSYGEQFF
TRBJ2-2 | - | TRBV11-3 | - | TGTGCCAGCAGCTACCCCGGAGATGATCACGGGGAGCTGTTTTTT | CASSYPGDDHGELFF
TRBJ2-5 | - | TRBV18 | - | TGTGCCAGCCTACCAACTTTCAGGGGTTCGTGGGAGACCCAGTACTTC | CASLPTFRGSWETQYF
TRBJ2-7 | - | TRBV7-9 | - | TGTGCCAGCAGCTTTGACAGGCTCCCCTACGAGCAGTACTTC | CASSFDRLPYEQYF
TRBJ1-2 | - | TRBV18 | - | TGTGCCAGCTCACCTCCCTCCTCGTGGGGCTACACCTTC | CASSPPSSWGYTF
TRBJ2-4 | - | TRBV5-4 | - | TGTGCCAGCAGCTCAAGCGTAGAACTAGCCAAAAACATTCAGTACTTC | CASSSSVELAKNIQYF
TRBJ2-4 | TRBD1 | TRBV3-1/TRBV3-2 | - | TGTGCCAGCAGCTCACATCCCGGGACAGGGGGGTCTGTAGCCAAAAACATTCAGTACTTC | CASSSHPGTGGSVAKNIQYF
TRBJ1-5 | - | TRBV7-2 | - | TGTGCCAGCAGCTTTGATAGCAATCAGCCCCAGCATTTT | CASSFDSNQPQHF
TRBJ2-7 | - | TRBV7-2 | - | TGTGCCAGCAGCCAGCACGGCTCCTACGAGCAGTACTTC | CASSQHGSYEQYF
TRBJ1-2 | - | TRBV6-1 | - | TGTGCCAGCAGTGAGGGAAGTGGGGACTACTATGGCTACACCTTC | CASSEGSGDYYGYTF
TRBJ1-2 | - | TRBV12-3/TRBV12-4 | - | TGTGCCAGCAGTTTGGGAGGCATCTACACCTTC | CASSLGGIYTF
TRBJ2-3 | TRBD1 | TRBV28 | - | TGTGCCAGCAGTTCGGTGGGGGACAGGGTAGCAGATACGCAGTATTTT | CASSSVGDRVADTQYF
TRBJ2-3 | - | TRBV4-1 | - | TGCGCCAGCAGCCAAGGAGGGTCAGGGTGGATCACAGATACGCAGTATTTT | CASSQGGSGWITDTQYF
TRBJ1-2 | - | TRBV6-2/TRBV6-3 | - | TGTGCCAGCAGTTACGACCAGCCTCGTATTGGCTACACCTTC | CASSYDQPRIGYTF
TRBJ1-5 | - | TRBV5-8 | once | TGTGCCAGCACCAAAAGGTGGCCCCAGCATTTT | CASTKRWPQHF
TRBJ1-2 | - | TRBV9 | - | TGTGCCAGCAGCGTAGACCGCAACTATGGCTACACCTTC | CASSVDRNYGYTF
TRBJ2-5 | TRBD2 | TRBV5-1 | - | TGCGCCAGCAGCTTGGAAGCGGGGGGCTTGGGGAAGACCCAGTACTTC | CASSLEAGGLGKTQYF
TRBJ2-2 | - | TRBV13 | - | TGTGCCAGCAGCTTAGCCTTTCAAGGCAGTAACACCGGGGAGCTGTTTTTT | CASSLAFQGSNTGELFF
TRBJ1-1 | - | TRBV18 | - | TGTGCCAGCTCATTTACGGTCAGGAACACTGAAGCTTTCTTT | CASSFTVRNTEAFF
TRBJ2-7 | - | TRBV7-6 | - | TGTGCCAGCAGCTTTTCCTATCGGAGGGCTGAAGACGAGCAGTACTTC | CASSFSYRRAEDEQYF
TRBJ2-7 | - | TRBV6-5 | once | TGTGCCGGCAGTTACCAGGAGACCTACGAGCAGTACTTC | CAGSYQETYEQYF
TRBJ2-3 | - | TRBV5-1 | - | TGCGCCAGCAGCTCCGGGACCGCTAGCACAGATACGCAGTATTTT | CASSSGTASTDTQYF
TRBJ2-5 | - | TRBV7-2 | - | TGTGCCAGCAGCTCCCCCCCCGGGGGCCAAGAGACCCAGTACTTC | CASSSPPGGQETQYF
TRBJ2-1 | TRBD2 | TRBV12-5 | - | TGTGCTAGTGGTTTGGTAGCGGGGGGGGACACCAATGAGCAGTTCTTC | CASGLVAGGDTNEQFF
TRBJ1-2 | - | TRBV24-1 | - | TGTGCCACTCGGGACCAGATTCGGACCGTCCATGGCTACACCTTC | CATRDQIRTVHGYTF
TRBJ1-1 | - | TRBV12-3/TRBV12-4 | - | TGTGCCAGCAGTTTAGGGGGTATAGCTTTCTTT | CASSLGGIAFF